The rows below give T cell receptor beta chains drawn from one sample of a study of cytomegalovirus exposure and HLA in healthy donors. The table came from immunoSEQ multiplex PCR; TCRdb's copy has only in-frame clones and leaves some out. Of under 150,000 clones listed, roughly 69% are singletons. The sample consisted of PBMCs. These receptor sequences come from a human donor in good health. The CDR3 runs from the conserved cysteine through the conserved F or W. D genes are given only for firm matches. Size is stated for part of the rows, as once, few or many counts, or as a class when the clone is expanded.

j_call | v_call | d_call | clone_size | cdr3_nt | cdr3_aa
TRBJ2-7 | TRBV5-3 | TRBD2 | NA | TGTGCCAGAAGCTACCTAGCGGGAGAGCCCTTTTCCTACGAGCAGTACTTC | CARSYLAGEPFSYEQYF
TRBJ2-2 | TRBV6-6 | NA | NA | TGTGCCAGCAGTCCGACAGCCAACACCGGGGAGCTGTTTTTT | CASSPTANTGELFF
TRBJ2-1 | TRBV14 | TRBD2 | NA | TGTGCCAGCAGCAAAACCCCCGGGGGGGCCAGTGAGCAGTTCTTC | CASSKTPGGASEQFF
TRBJ2-5 | TRBV4-3 | TRBD1 | NA | TGCGCCAGCAGCCAAGGACCCGACAGGGGGAGGGAGACCCAGTACTTC | CASSQGPDRGRETQYF
TRBJ1-1 | TRBV6-6 | NA | NA | TGTGCCGCAAAAGCAGGGAACACTGAAGCTTTCTTT | CAAKAGNTEAFF
TRBJ1-2 | TRBV29-1 | NA | NA | TGCAGCGTTGTTGAGGGTTACGGCTACACCTTC | CSVVEGYGYTF
TRBJ1-4 | TRBV19 | NA | NA | TGTGGCACTCGGGAAGGTGAAAAACTGTTTTTT | CGTREGEKLFF
TRBJ2-5 | TRBV7-9 | TRBD1 | NA | TGTTCCAGCAGCTTAGCCCGCGGGACAGGGATTACAGAGACCCAGTACTTC | CSSSLARGTGITETQYF
TRBJ2-5 | TRBV2 | TRBD2 | NA | TGTGCCAGCAGACCCGGGACTAGCGGGTTCACGTACCAAGAGACCCAGTACTTC | CASRPGTSGFTYQETQYF
TRBJ2-2 | TRBV6-5 | TRBD2 | NA | TGTGCCAGCAGTTGGCGGGAGCGCACCGGGGAGCTGTTTTTT | CASSWRERTGELFF
TRBJ1-5 | TRBV19 | NA | NA | TGTGCCAGTAGTATGCCACAGGGTAATCAGCCCCAGCATTTT | CASSMPQGNQPQHF
TRBJ2-2 | TRBV19 | NA | NA | TGTGCCAGTAGTATCGGAGGCGGGGGCGAGAACACCGGGGAGCTGTTTTTT | CASSIGGGGENTGELFF
TRBJ2-3 | TRBV18 | NA | NA | TGTGCCAGCTCACCAGTGCCAGTAAGAACAGATACGCAGTATTTT | CASSPVPVRTDTQYF
TRBJ2-7 | TRBV6-6 | TRBD2 | NA | TGTGCCAGCAGCCGCTCGGGACTACCGTTACCCTACGAGCAGTACTTC | CASSRSGLPLPYEQYF
TRBJ2-5 | TRBV7-7 | TRBD1 | NA | TGTGCCAGCAGCTTATCCGCACCGACAGGGGGTTCAGAGACCCAGTACTTC | CASSLSAPTGGSETQYF
TRBJ1-6 | TRBV9 | TRBD1 | NA | TGTGCCAGCAGCGCCCGGGACAGGTTCGTCTCACCCCTCCACTTT | CASSARDRFVSPLHF
TRBJ2-1 | TRBV5-1 | NA | NA | TGCGCCAGCAGCTTGGGGGGCCAGGTCAATGAGCAGTTCTTC | CASSLGGQVNEQFF
TRBJ2-6 | TRBV28 | NA | NA | TGTGCCAGCAGCCGAGATTACGGGTACTCTGGGGCCAACGTCCTGACTTTC | CASSRDYGYSGANVLTF
TRBJ1-4 | TRBV9 | TRBD1 | NA | TGTGCCAGCAGCGTAGGGACAGGGAATGAAAAACTGTTTTTT | CASSVGTGNEKLFF
TRBJ2-7 | TRBV28 | TRBD2 | NA | TGTGCCAGCAGGCGGACTAGCGGGGCCACCTACGAGCAGTACTTC | CASRRTSGATYEQYF
TRBJ1-2 | TRBV4-2 | TRBD1 | NA | TGTGCCAGCAGCTTGGGGGACAGGGTCTATGGCTACACCTTC | CASSLGDRVYGYTF
TRBJ1-1 | TRBV27 | NA | few | TGTGCCAGCAGTATGCCCGGGGATGTCACTGAAGCTTTCTTT | CASSMPGDVTEAFF
TRBJ2-7 | TRBV4-2 | TRBD1 | NA | TGTGCCAGCAGCCATTCGGACAGGGCCGAGCAGTACTTC | CASSHSDRAEQYF
TRBJ1-4 | TRBV9 | NA | NA | TGTGCCAGCAGCCTAAAAACAGGGAGGGGTGAAAAACTGTTTTTT | CASSLKTGRGEKLFF
TRBJ1-1 | TRBV5-8 | NA | NA | TGTGCCAGCAGCAAACTCAACACTGAAGCTTTCTTT | CASSKLNTEAFF
TRBJ1-1 | TRBV25-1 | NA | few | TGTGCCAGCAGCGTACAGGGTCCCCCGAACACTGAAGCTTTCTTT | CASSVQGPPNTEAFF
TRBJ2-7 | TRBV7-8 | TRBD1 | NA | TGTGCCAGCAGCAGACAGGGTCGGGACGAGCAGTACTTC | CASSRQGRDEQYF
TRBJ1-3 | TRBV7-9 | NA | NA | TGTGCCAGCAGCTTAGGCTCCTCCGGCAGGGTTGTAAACACCATATATTTT | CASSLGSSGRVVNTIYF
TRBJ2-1 | TRBV5-4 | NA | NA | TGTGCCAGCAGCTTCCCCCCGAGTATTGAGCAGTTCTTC | CASSFPPSIEQFF
TRBJ2-1 | TRBV7-9 | TRBD2 | NA | TGTGCCAGCAGCTTAGCCGGGACTAATTCCAATGAGCAGTTCTTC | CASSLAGTNSNEQFF
TRBJ1-1 | TRBV9 | TRBD1 | NA | TGTGCCAGCAGCGCAACAGGGGCGCTTCAGGAAGCTTTCTTT | CASSATGALQEAFF